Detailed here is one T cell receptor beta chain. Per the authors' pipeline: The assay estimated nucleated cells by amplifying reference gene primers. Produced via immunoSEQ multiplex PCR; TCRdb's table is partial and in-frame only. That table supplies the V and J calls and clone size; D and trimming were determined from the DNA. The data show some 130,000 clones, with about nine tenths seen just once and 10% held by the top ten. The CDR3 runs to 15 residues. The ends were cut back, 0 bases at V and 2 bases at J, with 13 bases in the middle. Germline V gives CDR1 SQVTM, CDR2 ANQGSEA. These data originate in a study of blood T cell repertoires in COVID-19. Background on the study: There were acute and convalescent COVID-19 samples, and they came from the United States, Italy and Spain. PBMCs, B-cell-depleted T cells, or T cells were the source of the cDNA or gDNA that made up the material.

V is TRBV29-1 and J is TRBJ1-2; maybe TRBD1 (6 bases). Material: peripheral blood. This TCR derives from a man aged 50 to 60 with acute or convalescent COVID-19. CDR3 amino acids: CSVEDGQRYNYGYTF. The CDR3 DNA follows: TGCAGCGTTGAAGATGGACAGCGGTACAACTATGGCTACACCTTC. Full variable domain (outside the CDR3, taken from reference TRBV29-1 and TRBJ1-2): SAVISQKPSRDICQRGTSLTIQCQVDSQVTMMFWYRQQPGQSLTLIATANQGSEATYESGFVIDKFPISRPNLTFSTLTVSNMSPEDSSIYLCSVEDGQRYNYGYTFGSGTRLTVV.